Detailed here is one T cell receptor (beta chain). As yet, its antigen is unknown. This sample was included in a study of CD8 T cell repertoires and HIV-1 epitope variants. The overall study: Each of Twenty-five Gag and Nef epitope peptides stimulated a separate culture. Equal numbers of autologous T cell-negative cells presented antigen to enriched T cells. The baseline condition was 1M T cells left uncultured. General study findings and limits: Nine TCR beta clonotypes were antigen-specific, more than five apparently recognizing autologous or escape variants.

Repertoires were generated with immunoSEQ multiplex PCR, while TCRdb's copy carries only in-frame clones and drops some. The table lists 5,500 to 7,000 clones, over 60% of them singletons, with roughly 39% in the top ten. CDR1 MDHEN and CDR2 SYDVKM come from the germline V gene. The CDR3 sequence is 14 residues long. V was clipped by 5 bases and J by 1 base; unmatched bases: 5. The clonotype comes from a male donor with HIV. The chain carries TRBV28 and TRBJ2-7; the match to TRBD1 covers 7 bases. The sample was cultured CD8+ T cells derived from PBMCs. Here the CDR3 DNA reads TGTGCCAGCAGTCCCCCAGGGGGTTCCTACGAGCAGTACTTC. Its protein is CASSPPGGSYEQYF.